The present TCR beta chain was sequenced within a study of T cells in Graves' hyperthyroidism and ophthalmopathy. Study background: Peripheral blood was obtained at initial diagnosis, preceding any treatment.

The study's findings and limits: Blood also showed most of the thyroid clonotypes that were expanded above 0.001.

This clonotype was detected many times. What it binds is unknown. Researchers took RNA transcripts and amplified the TCR beta CDR3 regions from them. The TCR CDR3 first-round RT-PCR relied on the HTBI primer set. TCRdb called the multiplex PCR reads again in MiXCR, with one record for every CDR3 protein. The top ten clones hold approximately 35% of a sample with approximately 330,000 distinct CDR3 sequences, about an eighth of them seen once. Germline assignment: CDR1 DFQATT and CDR2 SNEGSKA (reference sequence). The CDR3 length is 13 residues. The receptor was isolated from a woman in her 40s with Graves' ophthalmopathy. Sequenced material: blood. The chain uses TRBV20-1 and TRBJ2-1, with TRBD2 as a possible D gene (5 bases). The CDR3 nucleotides read TGCAGCTCCCCCGGAGGTTCCAACAATGAGCAGTTCTTC. Translated, it gives CSSPGGSNNEQFF.